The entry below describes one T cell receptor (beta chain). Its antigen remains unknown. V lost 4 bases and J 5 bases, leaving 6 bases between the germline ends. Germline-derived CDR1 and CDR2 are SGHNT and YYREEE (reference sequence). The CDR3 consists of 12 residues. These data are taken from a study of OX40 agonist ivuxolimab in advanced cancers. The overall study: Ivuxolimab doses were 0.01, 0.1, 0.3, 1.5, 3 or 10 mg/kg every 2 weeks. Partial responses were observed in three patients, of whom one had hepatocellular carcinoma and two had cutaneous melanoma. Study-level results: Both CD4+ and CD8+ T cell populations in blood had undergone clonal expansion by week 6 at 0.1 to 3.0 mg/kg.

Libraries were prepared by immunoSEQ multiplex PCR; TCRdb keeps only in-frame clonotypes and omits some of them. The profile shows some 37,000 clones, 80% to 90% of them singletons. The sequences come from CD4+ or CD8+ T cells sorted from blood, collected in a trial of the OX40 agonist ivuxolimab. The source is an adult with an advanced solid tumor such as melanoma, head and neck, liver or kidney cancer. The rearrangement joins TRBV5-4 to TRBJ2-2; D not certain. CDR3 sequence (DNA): TGTGCCAGCAGCCGGCTTACCGGGGAGCTGTTTTTT. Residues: CASSRLTGELFF.